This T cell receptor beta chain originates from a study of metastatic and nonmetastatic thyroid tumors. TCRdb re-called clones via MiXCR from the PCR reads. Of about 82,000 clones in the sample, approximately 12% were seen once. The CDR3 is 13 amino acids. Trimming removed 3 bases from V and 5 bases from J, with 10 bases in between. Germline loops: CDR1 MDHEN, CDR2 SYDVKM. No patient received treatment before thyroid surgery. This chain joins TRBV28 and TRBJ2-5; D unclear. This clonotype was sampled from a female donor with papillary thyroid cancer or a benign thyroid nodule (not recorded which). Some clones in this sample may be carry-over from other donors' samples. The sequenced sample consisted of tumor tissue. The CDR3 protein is CASSFRARETQYF. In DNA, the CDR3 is TGTGCCAGCAGTTTTAGGGCCCGGGAGACCCAGTACTTC.